A single T cell receptor (beta chain) is shown here with its context. CDR1 MNHEY and CDR2 SMNVEV come from the germline V gene (reference sequence). V gave up 3 bases and J gave up 6 bases, with 12 bases separating them. The CDR3 totals 14 residues. The sample comes from a study of blood T cell repertoires in COVID-19. The wider study: Samples of COVID-19 (acute and convalescent) were obtained from the United States, Italy and Spain. The cDNA or gDNA used as material had been derived from T cells, B-cell-depleted T cells, or PBMCs.

Authors' processing steps: Amplification of reference gene primers provided the estimated nucleated cell counts. TCRdb's table, derived via immunoSEQ multiplex PCR, lists solely in-frame clones and lacks some. V, J and clone size are those of that table, while D and trimming were read from the DNA. This sample has about 310,000 clones, with roughly 90% found just once. The specimen sequenced was peripheral blood. The receptor was isolated from a young man with active or convalescent COVID-19. The chain links TRBV27 to TRBJ1-5; unclear D gene. CDR3 DNA sequence: TGTGCCAGCAGTTTTGGAGGCGAAAGTCAGCCCCAGCATTTT. This gives the protein CASSFGGESQPQHF.